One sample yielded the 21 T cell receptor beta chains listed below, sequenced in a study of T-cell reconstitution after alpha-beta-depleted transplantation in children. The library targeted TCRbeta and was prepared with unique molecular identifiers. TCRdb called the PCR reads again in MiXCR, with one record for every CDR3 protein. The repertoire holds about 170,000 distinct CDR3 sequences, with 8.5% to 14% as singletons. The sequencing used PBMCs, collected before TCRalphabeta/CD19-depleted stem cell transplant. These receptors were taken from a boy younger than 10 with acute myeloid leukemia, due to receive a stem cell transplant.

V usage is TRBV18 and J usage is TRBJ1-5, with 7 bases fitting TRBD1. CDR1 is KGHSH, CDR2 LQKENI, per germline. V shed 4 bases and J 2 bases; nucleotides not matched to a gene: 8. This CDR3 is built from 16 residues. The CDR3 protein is CASSQTGKNGNQPQHF. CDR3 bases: TGTGCCAGCTCACAGACAGGGAAGAATGGCAATCAGCCCCAGCATTTT.

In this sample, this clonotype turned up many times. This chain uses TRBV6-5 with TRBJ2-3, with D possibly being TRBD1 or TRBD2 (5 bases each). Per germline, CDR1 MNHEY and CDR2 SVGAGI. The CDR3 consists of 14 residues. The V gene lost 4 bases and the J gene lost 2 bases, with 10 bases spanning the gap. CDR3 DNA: TGTGCCAGCAGTTGGGACCAAAACACAGATACGCAGTATTTT. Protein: CASSWDQNTDTQYF.

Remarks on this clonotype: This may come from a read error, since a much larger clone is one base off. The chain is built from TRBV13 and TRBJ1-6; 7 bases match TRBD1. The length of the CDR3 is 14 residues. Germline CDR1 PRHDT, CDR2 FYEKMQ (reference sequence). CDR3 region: CAGSQTGIGSPLHF. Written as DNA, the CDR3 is TGTGCCGGCAGCCAGACAGGGATCGGATCACCCCTCCACTTT.

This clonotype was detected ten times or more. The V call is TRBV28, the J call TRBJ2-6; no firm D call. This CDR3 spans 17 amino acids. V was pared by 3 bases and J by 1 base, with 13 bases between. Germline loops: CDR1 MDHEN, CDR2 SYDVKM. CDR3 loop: CASSFRTPFSGANVLTF. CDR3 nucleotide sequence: TGTGCCAGCAGTTTCAGGACCCCCTTTTCTGGGGCCAACGTCCTGACTTTC.

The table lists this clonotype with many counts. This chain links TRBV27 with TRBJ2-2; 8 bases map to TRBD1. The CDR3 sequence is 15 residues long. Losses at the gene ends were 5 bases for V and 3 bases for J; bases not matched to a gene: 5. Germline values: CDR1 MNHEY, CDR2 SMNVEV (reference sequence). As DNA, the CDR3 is TGTGCCAGCAGTACGGGACAGGTATACACCGGGGAGCTGTTTTTT. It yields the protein CASSTGQVYTGELFF.

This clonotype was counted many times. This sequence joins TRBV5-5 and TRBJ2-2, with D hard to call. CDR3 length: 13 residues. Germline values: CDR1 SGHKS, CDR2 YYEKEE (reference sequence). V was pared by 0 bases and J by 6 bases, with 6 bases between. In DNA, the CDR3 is TGTGCCAGCAGCTTGGTTGTGGCCGGGGAGCTGTTTTTT. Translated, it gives CASSLVVAGELFF.

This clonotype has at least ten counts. The CDR3 here is CATSTKSGFTEAFF. CDR3 nucleotide sequence: TGTGCCACCAGCACCAAATCAGGGTTCACTGAAGCTTTCTTT. The rearrangement uses TRBV15 and TRBJ1-1; possible D gene TRBD1, 5 bases. V was shortened by 4 bases and J by 4 bases, with 13 bases between the two germline ends. The CDR3 is 14 residues long. CDR1 and CDR2 (germline): LNHNV, YYDKDF (reference sequence).

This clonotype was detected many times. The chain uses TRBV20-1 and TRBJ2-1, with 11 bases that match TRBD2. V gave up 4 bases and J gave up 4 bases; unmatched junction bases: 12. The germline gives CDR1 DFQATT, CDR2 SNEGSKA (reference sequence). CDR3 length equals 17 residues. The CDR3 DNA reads TGCAGTGCTACTCCGACTAGCGGGGCGACTCTTTACAATGAGCAGTTCTTC. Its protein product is CSATPTSGATLYNEQFF.

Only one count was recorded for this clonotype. The CDR3 sequence is CASSLEGQGSEQYV. CDR3 coding DNA: TGTGCCAGCAGCTTAGAGGGTCAGGGGAGCGAGCAGTACGTC. The V and J genes are TRBV11-2 and TRBJ2-7; possibly TRBD1 for D (6 bases). Germline V gives CDR1 SGHAT, CDR2 FQNNGV. The CDR3 covers 14 residues. Trimming pared 0 bases from V and 6 bases from J, leaving 12 bases between.

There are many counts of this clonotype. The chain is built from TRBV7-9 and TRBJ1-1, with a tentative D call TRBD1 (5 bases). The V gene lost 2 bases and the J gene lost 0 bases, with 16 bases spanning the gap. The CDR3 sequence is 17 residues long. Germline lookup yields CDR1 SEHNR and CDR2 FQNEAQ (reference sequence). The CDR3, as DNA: TGTGCCAGCAGCTTAATATCGGGGCAGATCATGAACACTGAAGCTTTCTTT. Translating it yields CASSLISGQIMNTEAFF.

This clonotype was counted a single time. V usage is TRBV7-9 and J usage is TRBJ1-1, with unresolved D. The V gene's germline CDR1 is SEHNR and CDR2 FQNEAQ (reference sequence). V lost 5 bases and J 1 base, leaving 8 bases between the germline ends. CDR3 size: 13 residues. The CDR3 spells CASSVGKNTEAFF. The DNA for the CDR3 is TGTGCCAGCAGCGTCGGAAAGAACACTGAAGCTTTCTTT.

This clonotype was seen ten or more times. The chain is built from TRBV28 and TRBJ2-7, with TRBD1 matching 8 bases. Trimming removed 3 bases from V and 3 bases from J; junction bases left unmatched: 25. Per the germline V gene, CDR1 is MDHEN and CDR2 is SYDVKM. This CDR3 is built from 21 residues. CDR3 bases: TGTGCCAGCAGTTTGCGGACAGGGTTATTTTCGGTAGGGAGCCGGGGCTACGAGCAGTACTTC. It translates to CASSLRTGLFSVGSRGYEQYF.

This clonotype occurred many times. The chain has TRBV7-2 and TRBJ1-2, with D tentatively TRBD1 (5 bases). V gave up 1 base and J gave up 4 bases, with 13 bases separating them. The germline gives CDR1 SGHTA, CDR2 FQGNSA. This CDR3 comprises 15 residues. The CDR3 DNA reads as TGTGCCAGCAGCTTAGTCCAGGGACCCCTCTATGGCTACACCTTC. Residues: CASSLVQGPLYGYTF.

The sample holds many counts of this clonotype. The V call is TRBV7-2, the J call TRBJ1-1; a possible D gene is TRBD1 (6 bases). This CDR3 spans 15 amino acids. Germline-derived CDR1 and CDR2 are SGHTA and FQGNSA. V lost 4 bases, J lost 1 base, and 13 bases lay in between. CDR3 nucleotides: TGTGCCAGCAGCTCCAAGGGGGGTTGGAACACTGAAGCTTTCTTT. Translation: CASSSKGGWNTEAFF.

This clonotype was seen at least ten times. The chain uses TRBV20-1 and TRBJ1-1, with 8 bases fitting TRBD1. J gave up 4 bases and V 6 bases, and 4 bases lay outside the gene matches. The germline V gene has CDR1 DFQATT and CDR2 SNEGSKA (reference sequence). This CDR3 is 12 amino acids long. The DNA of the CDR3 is TGCAGTGCGGCAGGGGGCTCCACTGAAGCTTTCTTT. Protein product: CSAAGGSTEAFF.

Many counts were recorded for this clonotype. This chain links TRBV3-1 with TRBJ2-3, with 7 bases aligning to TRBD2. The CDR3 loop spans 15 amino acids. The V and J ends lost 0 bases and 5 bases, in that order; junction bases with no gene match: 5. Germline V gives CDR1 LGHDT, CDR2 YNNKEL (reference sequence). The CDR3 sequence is CASSQDEGGEDTQYF. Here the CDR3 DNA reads TGTGCCAGCAGCCAAGACGAGGGAGGGGAAGATACGCAGTATTTT.

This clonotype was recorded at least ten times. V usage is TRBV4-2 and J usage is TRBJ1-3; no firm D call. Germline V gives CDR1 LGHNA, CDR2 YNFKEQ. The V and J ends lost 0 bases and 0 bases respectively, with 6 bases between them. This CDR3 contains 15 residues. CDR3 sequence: CASSQDWSSGNTIYF. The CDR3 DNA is TGTGCCAGCAGCCAAGATTGGAGCTCTGGAAACACCATATATTTT.

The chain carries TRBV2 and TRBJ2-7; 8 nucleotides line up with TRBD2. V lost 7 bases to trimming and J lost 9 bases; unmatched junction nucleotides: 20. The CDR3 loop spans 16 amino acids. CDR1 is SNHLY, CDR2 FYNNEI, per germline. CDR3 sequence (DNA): TGTGCCAGCATGGGACTTAGCGGGGCGCCCCTTCCTAGGCAGTACGTC. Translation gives CASMGLSGAPLPRQYV.

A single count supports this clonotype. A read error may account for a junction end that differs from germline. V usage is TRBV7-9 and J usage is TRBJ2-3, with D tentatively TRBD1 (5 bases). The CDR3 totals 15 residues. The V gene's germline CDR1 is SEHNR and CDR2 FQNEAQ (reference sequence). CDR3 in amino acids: CTSSSGHGLTDTLYF. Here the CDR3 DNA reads TGTACCAGCAGCTCAGGACATGGCCTCACAGATACGCTGTATTTT.

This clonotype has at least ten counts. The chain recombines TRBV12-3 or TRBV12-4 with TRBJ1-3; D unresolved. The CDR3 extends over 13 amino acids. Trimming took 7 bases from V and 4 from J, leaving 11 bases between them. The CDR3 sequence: CASTRGGGNTIYF. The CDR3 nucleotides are TGTGCCAGCACCCGGGGAGGGGGAAACACCATATATTTT.

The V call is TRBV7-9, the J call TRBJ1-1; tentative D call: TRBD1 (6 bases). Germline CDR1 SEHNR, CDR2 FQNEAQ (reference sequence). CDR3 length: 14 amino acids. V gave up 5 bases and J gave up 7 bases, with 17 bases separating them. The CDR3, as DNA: TGTGCCAGCAGCCCCGCCGGGGGGCTGTATGAAGCTTTCTTT. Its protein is CASSPAGGLYEAFF.